At least ten counts were recorded for the clone carrying this T cell receptor beta chain. Its matching antigen is unknown. Donors uniformly comprised healthy Caucasians. This sample stems from a study of identical twins. Notes on the study in general: For zero-insertion analyses, partial confounding could come from invariant MAIT and iNKT cells. Twins showed weaker excess sharing in their beta out-of-frame sequences.

A universal primer site came from template switching; cDNA carried unique molecular identifiers. TCRdb re-called the 5' RACE reads with MiXCR, one entry per CDR3 protein. The sample contains fewer than 650,000 distinct CDR3 sequences, about 7.6% of which appear only once. Germline trimming cut 3 bases from V and 3 bases from J; bases unmatched to any gene: 14. The CDR3 has 18 amino acids. This sample also appeared in a second study, on yellow fever vaccine responses in identical twins.

The sequenced sample consisted of PBMCs. This TCR came from a woman between 18 and 29 years old in good health. This chain links TRBV12-3 or TRBV12-4 with TRBJ2-1; 7 bases are a match to TRBD2. The CDR3, as DNA: TGTGCCAGCAGTTTCCTCATAAGGGCGGGGGTATACTACAATGAGCAGTTCTTC. This sequence encodes CASSFLIRAGVYYNEQFF.